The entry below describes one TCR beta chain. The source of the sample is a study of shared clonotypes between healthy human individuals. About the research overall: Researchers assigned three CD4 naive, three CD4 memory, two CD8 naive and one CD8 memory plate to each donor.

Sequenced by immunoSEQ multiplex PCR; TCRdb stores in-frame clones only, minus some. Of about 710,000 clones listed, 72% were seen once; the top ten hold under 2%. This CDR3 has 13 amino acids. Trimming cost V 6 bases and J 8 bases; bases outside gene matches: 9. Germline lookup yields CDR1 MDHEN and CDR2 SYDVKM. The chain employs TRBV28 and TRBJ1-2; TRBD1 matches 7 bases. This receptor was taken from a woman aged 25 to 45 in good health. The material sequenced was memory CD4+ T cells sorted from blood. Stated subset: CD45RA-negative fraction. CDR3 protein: CASRLTGVQGYTF. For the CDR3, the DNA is TGTGCCAGCAGGCTAACAGGGGTACAGGGCTACACCTTC.